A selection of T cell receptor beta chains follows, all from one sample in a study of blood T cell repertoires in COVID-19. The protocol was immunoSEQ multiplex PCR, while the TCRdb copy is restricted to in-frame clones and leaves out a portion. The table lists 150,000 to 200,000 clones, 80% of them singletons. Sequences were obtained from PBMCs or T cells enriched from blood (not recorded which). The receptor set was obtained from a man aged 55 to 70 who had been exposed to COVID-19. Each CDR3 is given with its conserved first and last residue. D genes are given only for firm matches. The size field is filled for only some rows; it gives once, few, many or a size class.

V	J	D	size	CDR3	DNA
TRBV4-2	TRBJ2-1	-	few	CASSQDGRNEQFF	TGTGCCAGCAGCCAAGACGGTCGCAATGAGCAGTTCTTC
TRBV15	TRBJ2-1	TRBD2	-	CATRGTSSDEQFF	TGTGCCACCCGCGGGACTAGCAGCGATGAGCAGTTCTTC
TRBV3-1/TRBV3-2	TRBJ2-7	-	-	CASSPSLGPPYEQYF	TGTGCCAGCAGCCCCTCGCTGGGGCCGCCCTACGAGCAGTACTTC
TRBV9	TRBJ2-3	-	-	CASSVASSGFTDTQYF	TGTGCCAGCAGCGTAGCTTCCAGCGGGTTCACAGATACGCAGTATTTT
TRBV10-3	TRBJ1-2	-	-	CAISEGAQNYGYTF	TGTGCCATCAGTGAGGGGGCGCAGAACTATGGCTACACCTTC
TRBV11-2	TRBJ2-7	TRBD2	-	CASRGGGSYEQYF	TGTGCCAGCAGGGGCGGGGGTTCCTACGAGCAGTACTTC
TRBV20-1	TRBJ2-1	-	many	CSASGPGLYYNEQFF	TGCAGTGCTAGTGGCCCGGGACTCTACTACAATGAGCAGTTCTTC
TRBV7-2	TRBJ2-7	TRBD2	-	CASGELAGVNGYEQYF	TGTGCCAGCGGGGAACTAGCGGGAGTAAATGGGTACGAGCAGTACTTC
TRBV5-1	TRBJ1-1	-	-	CASSLVDRRNTEAFF	TGCGCCAGCAGCTTGGTCGACAGAAGGAACACTGAAGCTTTCTTT
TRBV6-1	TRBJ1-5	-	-	CASSEGQAINQPQHF	TGTGCCAGCAGTGAGGGCCAGGCGATCAATCAGCCCCAGCATTTT
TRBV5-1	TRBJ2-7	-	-	CASSLDPSGYEQYF	TGCGCCAGCAGCTTGGACCCCTCCGGGTACGAGCAGTACTTC
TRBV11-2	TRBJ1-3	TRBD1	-	CASSFGTGGGNTIYF	TGTGCCAGCAGCTTTGGGACAGGGGGTGGAAACACCATATATTTT
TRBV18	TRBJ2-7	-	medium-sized	CASSLPDRPHYEQYF	TGTGCCAGCTCACTCCCAGACAGGCCACACTACGAGCAGTACTTC
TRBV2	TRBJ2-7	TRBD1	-	CASVRDRVLDYEQYF	TGTGCCAGCGTCCGGGACAGGGTCCTTGACTACGAGCAGTACTTC
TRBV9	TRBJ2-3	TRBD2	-	CASSVGGSETDTQYF	TGTGCCAGCAGCGTAGGCGGGAGCGAGACAGATACGCAGTATTTT
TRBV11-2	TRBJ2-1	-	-	CASSSSGTPRNEQFF	TGTGCCAGCAGCTCTTCTGGCACGCCTAGGAATGAGCAGTTCTTC
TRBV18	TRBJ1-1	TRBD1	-	CASSPSSGGHTEAFF	TGTGCCAGCTCACCATCTTCAGGGGGCCACACTGAAGCTTTCTTT
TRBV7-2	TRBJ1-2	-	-	CASSPIGGTNYGYTF	TGTGCCAGCAGCCCCATCGGGGGGACTAACTATGGCTACACCTTC
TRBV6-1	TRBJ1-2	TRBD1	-	CASSEGTGGFGYTF	TGTGCCAGCAGTGAAGGGACAGGGGGCTTCGGCTACACCTTC
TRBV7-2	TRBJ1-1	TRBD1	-	CASSPYQGGRNTEAFF	TGTGCCAGCAGCCCCTATCAAGGGGGCAGGAACACTGAAGCTTTCTTT
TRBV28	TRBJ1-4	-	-	CASRAGGNNEKLFF	TGTGCCAGCAGGGCCGGGGGTAATAATGAAAAACTGTTTTTT
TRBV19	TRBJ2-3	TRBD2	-	CASSTHSGRGDTQYF	TGTGCCAGTAGTACCCATAGCGGGAGGGGAGATACGCAGTATTTT
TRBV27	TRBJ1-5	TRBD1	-	CASSANTGVPGQPQHF	TGTGCCAGCAGCGCGAATACAGGGGTGCCCGGTCAGCCCCAGCATTTT
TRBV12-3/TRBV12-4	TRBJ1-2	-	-	CASSLEANYGYTF	TGTGCCAGCAGTTTGGAGGCCAACTATGGCTACACCTTC
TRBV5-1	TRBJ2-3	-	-	CASSPSAGRTDTQYF	TGCGCCAGCAGCCCATCGGCAGGGCGCACAGATACGCAGTATTTT
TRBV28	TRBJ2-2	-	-	CASSPTRRGELFF	TGTGCCAGCAGTCCGACGCGGCGGGGGGAGCTGTTTTTT
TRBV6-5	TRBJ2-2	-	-	CASRASILTGELFF	TGTGCCAGTCGAGCTAGCATCCTCACCGGGGAGCTGTTTTTT
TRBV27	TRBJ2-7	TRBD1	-	CASSSAGQGWRKDSYEQYF	TGTGCCAGCAGTTCGGCGGGACAGGGCTGGCGGAAGGACTCCTACGAGCAGTACTTC
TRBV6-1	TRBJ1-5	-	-	CASSENYSNQPQHF	TGTGCCAGCAGTGAAAATTATAGCAATCAGCCCCAGCATTTT
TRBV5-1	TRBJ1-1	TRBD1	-	CASSLGYRGHGTEAFF	TGCGCCAGCAGCTTGGGATACAGGGGTCACGGCACTGAAGCTTTCTTT
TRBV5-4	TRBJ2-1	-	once	CASSFGGSGSYNEQFF	TGTGCCAGCAGCTTCGGTGGGAGTGGCTCCTACAATGAGCAGTTCTTC
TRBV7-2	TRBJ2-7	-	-	CASSLVPQYEQYF	TGTGCCAGCAGCTTAGTCCCCCAGTACGAGCAGTACTTC
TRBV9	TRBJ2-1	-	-	CASSVRDYPNEQFF	TGTGCCAGCAGCGTCCGTGACTACCCCAATGAGCAGTTCTTC
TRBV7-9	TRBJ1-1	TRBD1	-	CASSFAGGTTEAFF	TGTGCCAGCAGCTTCGCAGGGGGGACCACTGAAGCTTTCTTT
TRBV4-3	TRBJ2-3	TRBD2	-	CASSQDKLTGTSSTDTQYF	TGCGCCAGCAGCCAAGATAAGCTCACCGGGACTAGCAGCACAGATACGCAGTATTTT
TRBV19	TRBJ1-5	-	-	CASSDLDQPQHF	TGTGCCAGTAGCGATCTAGATCAGCCCCAGCATTTT
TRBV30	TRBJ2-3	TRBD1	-	CAWSGTVSTDTQYF	TGTGCCTGGAGCGGGACAGTCAGCACAGATACGCAGTATTTT
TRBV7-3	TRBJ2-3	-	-	CASSLTPDLLDTQYF	TGTGCCAGCAGCTTAACTCCCGACTTACTGGATACGCAGTATTTT
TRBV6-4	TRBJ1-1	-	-	CASSAEAGNTEAFF	TGTGCCAGCAGTGCGGAGGCCGGGAACACTGAAGCTTTCTTT
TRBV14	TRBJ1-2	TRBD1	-	CASSLRDRGLGYGYTF	TGTGCCAGCAGCCTCCGGGACAGGGGGCTCGGCTATGGCTACACCTTC
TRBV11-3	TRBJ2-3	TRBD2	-	CASSPGTSGEDTQYF	TGTGCCAGCAGCCCAGGGACTAGCGGTGAAGATACGCAGTATTTT
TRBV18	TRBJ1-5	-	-	CASSPQGGGNQPQHF	TGTGCCAGCTCACCACAAGGCGGAGGCAATCAGCCCCAGCATTTT
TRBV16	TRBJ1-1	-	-	CASSQSHRPNTEAFF	TGTGCCAGCAGCCAATCCCACAGACCGAACACTGAAGCTTTCTTT
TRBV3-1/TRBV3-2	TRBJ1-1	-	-	CASSRTENTEAFF	TGTGCCAGCAGCCGGACAGAGAACACTGAAGCTTTCTTT
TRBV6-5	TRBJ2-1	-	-	CASSYAGSHNEQFF	TGTGCCAGCAGTTACGCGGGCTCGCACAATGAGCAGTTCTTC
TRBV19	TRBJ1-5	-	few	CASSPPDSGGFSYLGNQPQHF	TGTGCCAGTAGTCCACCCGACTCGGGGGGGTTTAGCTATCTTGGCAATCAGCCCCAGCATTTT
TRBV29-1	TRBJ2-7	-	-	CSVGFQAEQYF	TGCAGCGTTGGGTTTCAGGCCGAGCAGTACTTC
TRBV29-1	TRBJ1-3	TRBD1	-	CSAGQGPGNTIYF	TGCAGCGCTGGACAGGGGCCAGGAAACACCATATATTTT
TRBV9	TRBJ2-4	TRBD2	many	CASSVDSLAGAKNIQYF	TGTGCCAGCAGCGTAGACTCCCTAGCGGGAGCCAAAAACATTCAGTACTTC
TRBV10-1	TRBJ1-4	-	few	CASSARVDEKLFF	TGCGCCAGCAGTGCGAGGGTGGATGAAAAACTGTTTTTT
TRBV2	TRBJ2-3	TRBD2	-	CATPNSGESGDTQYF	TGTGCCACCCCCAATAGCGGGGAGTCTGGAGATACGCAGTATTTT
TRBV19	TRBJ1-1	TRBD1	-	CASSIVGTGGTAFF	TGTGCCAGTAGTATAGTAGGGACAGGGGGAACAGCTTTCTTT
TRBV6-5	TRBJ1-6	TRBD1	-	CASSSPRQGRSPLHF	TGTGCCAGCAGTTCCCCTCGACAGGGACGCTCACCCCTCCACTTT
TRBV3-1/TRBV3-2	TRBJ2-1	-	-	CASSFEAAVQFF	TGTGCCAGCAGCTTCGAAGCTGCCGTGCAGTTCTTC
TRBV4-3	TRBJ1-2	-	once	CASSQDYRVSYGYTF	TGCGCCAGCAGCCAAGATTACAGGGTGAGCTATGGCTACACCTTC
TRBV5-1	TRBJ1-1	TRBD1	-	CASSPTGVGNTEAFF	TGCGCCAGCAGCCCAACAGGGGTGGGGAACACTGAAGCTTTCTTT